This record concerns one T cell receptor beta chain sequence. This sample was included in a study of blood T cell repertoires in COVID-19. Study context: The United States, Italy and Spain supplied acute and convalescent COVID-19 samples. T cells, B-cell-depleted T cells, or PBMCs supplied cDNA or gDNA.

As handled by the study authors: Cell counts per sample came from amplifying reference gene primers. Profiled with immunoSEQ multiplex PCR; TCRdb holds only in-frame clones, not every one. Clonal size and the V and J genes are those of that table, whereas D and trimming came from the DNA. The sample shows approximately 190,000 clones, almost 85% of them seen only once. This TCR derives from a human donor with acute or convalescent COVID-19. The donor label of this sample is uncertain. The sequencing input was peripheral blood.

CDR3 sequence reads: CASSLLPGQSGSEKLFF. CDR3 DNA sequence: TGTGCCAGCAGTTTACTACCTGGACAGTCTGGAAGCGAAAAACTGTTTTTT. The V gene is TRBV28, the J gene TRBJ1-4, with D perhaps matching TRBD1 (6 bases). Per the germline V gene, CDR1 is MDHEN and CDR2 is SYDVKM. Trimming pared 2 bases from V and 8 bases from J, leaving 21 bases between. CDR3 size: 17 residues.